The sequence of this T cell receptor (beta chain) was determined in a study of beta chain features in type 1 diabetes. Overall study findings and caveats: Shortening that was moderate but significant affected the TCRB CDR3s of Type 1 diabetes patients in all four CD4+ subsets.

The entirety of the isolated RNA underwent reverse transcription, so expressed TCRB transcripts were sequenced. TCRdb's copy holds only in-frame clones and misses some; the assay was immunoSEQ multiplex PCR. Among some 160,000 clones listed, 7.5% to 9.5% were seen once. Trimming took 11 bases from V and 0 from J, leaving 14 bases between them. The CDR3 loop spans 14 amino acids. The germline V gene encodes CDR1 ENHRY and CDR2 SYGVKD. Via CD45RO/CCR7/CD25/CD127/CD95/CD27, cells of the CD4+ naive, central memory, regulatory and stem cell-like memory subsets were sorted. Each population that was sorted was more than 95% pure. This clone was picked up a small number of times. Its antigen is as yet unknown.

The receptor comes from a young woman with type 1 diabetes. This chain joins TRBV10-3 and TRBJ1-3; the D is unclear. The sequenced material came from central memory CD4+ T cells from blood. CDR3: CAFPPGSSGNTIYF. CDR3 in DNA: TGTGCCTTCCCCCCGGGGAGCTCTGGAAACACCATATATTTT.